The 30 T cell receptor beta chains reported below all come from one sample, sequenced in a study of post-analysis software for immune sequencing data. Notes on the study in general: Patients showed TRBV5-6, TRBV5-1 and TRBV20-1 among about five TRBV segments more frequent than in controls.

No antigen has been assigned to these receptors. Unique molecular identifiers were built into the TCR beta cDNA libraries. MiXCR, applied by TCRdb to the PCR reads, yields one record per CDR3 protein. The profile shows approximately 690,000 distinct CDR3 sequences, over 45% of them singletons. The sample comprised blood. Every receptor here comes from a girl aged 2-10 years with multiple sclerosis.

A few counts support this clonotype. The genes are TRBV20-1 and TRBJ1-2; D is perhaps TRBD1 (6 bases). Germline lookup yields CDR1 DFQATT and CDR2 SNEGSKA (reference sequence). Trimming removed 2 bases at V and 7 bases at J, with 11 bases between. This CDR3 is 12 amino acids long. The CDR3 here is CSARSYRVGYTF. The CDR3 DNA reads as TGCAGTGCTAGATCTTACAGGGTTGGCTACACCTTC.

The rearrangement links TRBV6-6 to TRBJ1-1; TRBD1 is a possible D gene (6 bases). Germline assignment: CDR1 MNHNY and CDR2 SVGAGI (reference sequence). V lost 5 bases and J lost 5, with 12 bases in between. This CDR3 has 13 residues. The CDR3 DNA sequence: TGTGCCAGCAGTCAAAGGGGGTATACTGAAGCTTTCTTT. Translation gives CASSQRGYTEAFF.

This sequence joins TRBV7-6 and TRBJ2-5; the D gene is possibly TRBD2 (5 bases). V was trimmed by 4 bases and J by 11 bases, leaving 20 bases between them. The CDR3 consists of 14 residues. The germline gives CDR1 SGHVS, CDR2 FNYEAQ. CDR3 in DNA: TGTGCCAGCAGCTACCGGGGTTCGCCCTCAGAGCAGTACTTC. Translation gives CASSYRGSPSEQYF.

This chain links TRBV14 with TRBJ2-3; D may match TRBD1 or TRBD2 (6 bases each). Germline loops: CDR1 SGHDN, CDR2 FVKESK. Trimming shortened V by 5 bases and J by 2 bases, and 14 bases separated the two germline ends. The CDR3 spans 15 residues. CDR3 nucleotides: TGTGCCAGCAGCTTCCGGGGGCCCTACACAGATACGCAGTATTTT. This sequence encodes CASSFRGPYTDTQYF.

The rearrangement links TRBV12-3 or TRBV12-4 to TRBJ2-3; D ambiguous. Trimming stripped 6 bases from V and 0 bases from J, with 7 bases between. The CDR3 covers 13 residues. The DNA of the CDR3 is TGTGCCAGCAGGGAACTTAGCACAGATACGCAGTATTTT. Translating gives CASRELSTDTQYF.

The chain employs TRBV9 and TRBJ2-5; unclear D gene. The CDR3 covers 16 residues. Trimming cost V 0 bases and J 2 bases, with 14 bases left between them. The V gene's germline CDR1 is SGDLS and CDR2 YYNGEE. This CDR3 is CASSVDPLGRQETQYF. Here the CDR3 DNA reads TGTGCCAGCAGCGTAGACCCCTTGGGTCGGCAAGAGACCCAGTACTTC.

The chain recombines TRBV6-2 or TRBV6-3 with TRBJ2-7; possible D gene TRBD1, 5 bases. Germline values: CDR1 MNHEY, CDR2 SVGEGT. The V and J ends lost 0 bases and 0 bases respectively, with 12 bases between them. The CDR3 consists of 16 residues. In DNA, the CDR3 is TGTGCCAGCAGTTACTCGAGAACAGGTAGCTCCTACGAGCAGTACTTC. This sequence encodes CASSYSRTGSSYEQYF.

The chain joins TRBV29-1 to TRBJ2-1; possibly TRBD1 for D (5 bases). This CDR3 is 15 amino acids long. Germline CDR1 is SQVTM and CDR2 is ANQGSEA. The germline V and J ends were trimmed by 6 bases and 10 bases, with 25 bases remaining between them. DNA for the CDR3: TGCAGCGTAGCCTCTGCAGCATACACAGGATCCGAGCAGTTCTTC. Protein sequence: CSVASAAYTGSEQFF.

The chain employs TRBV5-1 and TRBJ2-3, with 8 bases aligning to TRBD2. There are 15 residues in the CDR3. Germline values: CDR1 SGHRS, CDR2 YFSETQ. V was pared by 4 bases and J by 4 bases, with 8 bases of the junction left unmatched. The CDR3 DNA reads TGCGCCAGCAGCCCGGGGGGGCTGTTGGCAGATACGCAGTATTTT. This codes for CASSPGGLLADTQYF.

This clonotype was detected only once. This chain connects TRBV5-1 to TRBJ2-4, with D perhaps TRBD2 (6 bases). The tail of the sequence fits TRBJ2-7 better, so the J call may be wrong. Germline lookup yields CDR1 SGHRS and CDR2 YFSETQ. The CDR3 totals 13 residues. CDR3 region: CASSLSREDEQYF. As DNA, the CDR3 is TGCGCCAGCAGCTTAAGCAGGGAGGACGAGCAGTACTTC.

V usage is TRBV12-3 or TRBV12-4 and J usage is TRBJ2-7, with 12 bases that match TRBD2. The V segment lost 6 bases and the J segment 5 bases; nucleotides outside the gene matches: 5. The CDR3 extends over 14 amino acids. The CDR3 sequence is CASSLAGGADEQYV. For the CDR3, the DNA is TGTGCCAGCAGCCTAGCGGGAGGGGCCGACGAGCAGTACGTC.

This clonotype was recorded a few times. The chain uses TRBV6-6 and TRBJ2-1, with TRBD1 matching 7 bases. The CDR3 runs to 14 residues. Germline V gives CDR1 MNHNY, CDR2 SVGAGI (reference sequence). J lost 6 bases, V lost 0 bases, and 2 bases had no gene match. For the CDR3, the DNA is TGTGCCAGCAGTTACTCACAGGGGTCCAATGAGCAGTTCTTC. Translated: CASSYSQGSNEQFF.

The CDR3, as DNA: TGTGCCAGCAGTTTTTTCCAAAGCTCTGAAGCTTTCTTT. This gives the protein CASSFFQSSEAFF. The chain links TRBV12-3 or TRBV12-4 to TRBJ1-1, with D unclear. The CDR3 is made up of 13 amino acids. The V gene lost 3 bases and the J gene lost 6 bases, with 11 bases spanning the gap.

This clonotype was detected only a few times. This chain uses TRBV7-2 with TRBJ2-7; D is perhaps TRBD2 (6 bases). V was cut by 6 bases and J by 3 bases, with 12 bases left in between. Germline values: CDR1 SGHTA, CDR2 FQGNSA. This CDR3 region has 13 residues. The CDR3 nucleotides read TGTGCCAGCAGGAGGATCGGGGGCTACGAGCAGTACTTC. Its translation is CASRRIGGYEQYF.

This sequence joins TRBV5-1 and TRBJ2-6; the D is unclear. V was trimmed by 0 bases and J by 2 bases, leaving 9 bases between them. Per the germline V gene, CDR1 is SGHRS and CDR2 is YFSETQ. The CDR3 loop spans 16 amino acids. The CDR3 loop is CASSLAGSTGANVLTF. DNA of the CDR3: TGCGCCAGCAGCTTGGCCGGGTCAACTGGGGCCAACGTCCTGACTTTC.

The V gene is TRBV11-3, the J gene TRBJ2-7; weak D call: TRBD2 (5 bases). Trimming pared 9 bases from V and 2 bases from J, leaving 14 bases between. The CDR3 is 13 amino acids. Germline V gene sequence: CDR1 SGHNT, CDR2 YENEEA. The CDR3 reads CASSYGGPYEQYF. The CDR3 DNA follows: TGTGCCAGTTCTTACGGAGGTCCCTACGAGCAGTACTTC. The whole variable domain, filled in from reference TRBV11-3 and TRBJ2-7, reads EAGVVQSPRYKIIEKKQPVAFWCNPISGHNTLYWYLQNLGQGPELLIRYENEEAVDDSQLPKDRFSAERLKGVDSTLKIQPAELGDSAVYLCASSYGGPYEQYFGPGTRLTVT.

The chain carries TRBV28 and TRBJ2-5; 7 bases are shared with TRBD2. The CDR3 is 11 amino acids. Losses at the gene ends were 8 bases for V and 6 bases for J; bases not matched to a gene: 3. Germline CDR1 is MDHEN and CDR2 is SYDVKM. The CDR3 protein is CASQTSKTQYF. In DNA form, the CDR3 reads TGTGCCAGCCAGACTAGCAAGACCCAGTACTTC.

The J gene is TRBJ2-3, the V gene TRBV12-3 or TRBV12-4; TRBD2 matches at 8 bases. The CDR3 is 17 amino acids. V lost 3 bases, J lost 3 bases, and 11 bases stayed unmatched. The CDR3 region has the DNA TGTGCCAGCAGTTTTGACCCCGGGACTAGTAATACAGATACGCAGTATTTT. Its translation: CASSFDPGTSNTDTQYF.

The CDR3 region has the DNA TGTGCCAGCAGCCCCCGACAGGGGGGTTACAATGAGCAGTTCTTC. Translation: CASSPRQGGYNEQFF. The rearrangement joins TRBV7-8 to TRBJ2-1, with 9 bases that match TRBD1. In germline, CDR1 is SGHVS, CDR2 FQNEAQ. J gave up 4 bases and V 5 bases, and 6 bases lay outside the gene matches. The CDR3 contains 15 residues.

V usage is TRBV7-9 and J usage is TRBJ2-7; no definite D call. Matching the DNA end better, TRBJ2-5 makes the J call doubtful. The CDR3 contains 14 residues. The germline V gene encodes CDR1 SEHNR and CDR2 FQNEAQ (reference sequence). The CDR3, as DNA: TGTGCCAGCAGCTTGAATTGGGGTCCGGGGACCCAGTACTTC. Protein product: CASSLNWGPGTQYF.

V gene TRBV4-1 combines with J gene TRBJ1-2; 7 nucleotides line up with TRBD1. The CDR3 has 14 amino acids. Per germline, CDR1 MGHRA and CDR2 YSYEKL. After removal of 4 bases from V and 6 bases from J, the junction contained 8 bases not matched to a gene. Here the CDR3 reads CASSRPTGSDGYTF. In DNA form, the CDR3 reads TGCGCCAGCAGCCGCCCGACAGGGTCTGATGGCTACACCTTC.

In the case of this clonotype: Germline and junction disagree at one end, which may indicate a read error. The J gene is TRBJ1-2, the V gene TRBV24-1; TRBD1 aligns across 7 bases. The CDR3 runs 12 residues. From germline, CDR1 is KGHDR and CDR2 SFDVKD. CDR3 sequence reads: CATWDSGYGCTF. The CDR3 DNA reads TGTGCCACCTGGGACAGCGGATATGGCTGCACCTTC.

This clonotype was counted between two and nine times. The gene calls are TRBV6-5 and TRBJ1-2; 10 bases are a match to TRBD1. The germline V gene encodes CDR1 MNHEY and CDR2 SVGAGI. J was trimmed by 2 bases and V by 6 bases; bases with no gene match: 6. CDR3 length: 15 residues. This CDR3 is CASSPGTGANYGYTF. The CDR3 nucleotides are TGTGCCAGCAGCCCCGGGACAGGGGCCAACTATGGCTACACCTTC.

This clonotype was picked up a small number of times. The V call is TRBV5-5, the J call TRBJ1-2; D possibly corresponds to TRBD1 (6 bases). The CDR3 is made up of 16 amino acids. CDR1 and CDR2 from the germline V gene are SGHKS and YYEKEE (reference sequence). Trimming left V 4 bases short and J 1 base short, with 17 bases between. This CDR3 reads CASSSWTAEFNYGYTF. In DNA form, the CDR3 reads TGTGCCAGCAGCAGCTGGACAGCGGAGTTTAACTATGGCTACACCTTC.

This clonotype showed up just a few times. The V gene is TRBV7-8, the J gene TRBJ2-4; perhaps D is TRBD1 or TRBD2 (5 bases each). V was pared by 8 bases and J by 15 bases, with 11 bases between. Per germline, CDR1 SGHVS and CDR2 FQNEAQ. The length of the CDR3 is 9 residues. The CDR3 region is CASLGVSYF. The CDR3, as DNA: TGTGCCAGCCTGGGGGTATCGTACTTC.

The V gene is TRBV29-1, the J gene TRBJ2-2; 10 bases match TRBD1. The CDR3 loop spans 15 amino acids. Germline CDR1 reads SQVTM; CDR2 reads ANQGSEA. J lost 5 bases, V lost 4 bases, and 7 bases had no gene match. Here the CDR3 reads CSVARPGQGTGELFF. CDR3 nucleotides: TGCAGCGTTGCCAGACCGGGACAGGGGACCGGGGAGCTGTTTTTT.

The rearrangement uses TRBV4-2 and TRBJ2-3; 7 positions match TRBD2. The germline gives CDR1 LGHNA, CDR2 YNFKEQ. The CDR3 spans 14 residues. V was pared by 6 bases and J by 2 bases, with 5 bases of the junction left unmatched. CDR3 nucleotide sequence: TGTGCCAGCAGGACGGGGGGTTTCACAGATACGCAGTATTTT. Protein: CASRTGGFTDTQYF.

This clonotype was counted a few times. The chain carries TRBV27 and TRBJ2-1; the D call may be TRBD1 or TRBD2 (7 bases each). This CDR3 region has 18 residues. The V gene lost 8 bases and the J gene lost 4 bases, with 27 bases spanning the gap. From germline, CDR1 is MNHEY and CDR2 SMNVEV (reference sequence). The CDR3, as DNA: TGTGCCAGCTCCAGGGGGACCTTCTGGGAGGGAGATTACAATGAGCAGTTCTTC. Amino acid sequence: CASSRGTFWEGDYNEQFF.

The gene calls are TRBV6-6 and TRBJ2-4; 8 bases match TRBD1. Germline V gene sequence: CDR1 MNHNY, CDR2 SVGAGI (reference sequence). Losses at the gene ends were 6 bases for V and 8 bases for J; bases not matched to a gene: 9. The CDR3 is 14 amino acids. As DNA, the CDR3 is TGTGCCAGCAGCCCAGGGGGCGCGGTGGACATTCAGTACTTC. The encoded protein is CASSPGGAVDIQYF.

J is TRBJ2-7 and V is TRBV20-1, with no clear D. This CDR3 comprises 13 residues. Germline V gene lookup returns CDR1 DFQATT and CDR2 SNEGSKA (reference sequence). V was cut by 6 bases and J by 2 bases, with 14 bases left in between. The CDR3 sequence: CSACPKHPYEQYF. The CDR3 bases are TGCAGTGCCTGCCCTAAACACCCCTACGAGCAGTACTTC.